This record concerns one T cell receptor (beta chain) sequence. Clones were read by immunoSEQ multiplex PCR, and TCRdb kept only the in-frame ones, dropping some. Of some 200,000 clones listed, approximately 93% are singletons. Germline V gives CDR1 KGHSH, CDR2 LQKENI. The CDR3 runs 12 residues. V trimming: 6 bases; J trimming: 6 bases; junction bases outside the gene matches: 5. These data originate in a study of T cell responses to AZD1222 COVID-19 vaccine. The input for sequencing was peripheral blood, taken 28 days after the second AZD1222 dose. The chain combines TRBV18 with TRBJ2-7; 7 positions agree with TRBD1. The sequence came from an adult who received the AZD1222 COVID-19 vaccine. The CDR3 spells CASSPSGGEQYF. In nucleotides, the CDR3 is TGTGCCAGCTCTCCCTCAGGGGGCGAGCAGTACTTC.